These 2 T cell receptor beta chains were sequenced from one sample in a study of T cell changes during pregnancy in multiple sclerosis. Some clones are missing from TCRdb's copy, which holds only in-frame ones; the method was immunoSEQ multiplex PCR. The table shows roughly 110,000 clones, with approximately 90% occurring only once. This specimen was peripheral blood, taken in the third trimester of pregnancy. These receptors all stem from a female donor in good health, enrolled as a control in a pregnancy study.

The chain joins TRBV6-5 to TRBJ2-7, with 7 bases that match TRBD1. The germline V gene encodes CDR1 MNHEY and CDR2 SVGAGI. The CDR3 contains 13 residues. Trimming took 10 bases from V and 3 from J; bases not matched to a gene: 9. CDR3 region: CATHHRGHYEQYF. In DNA, the CDR3 is TGTGCCACTCACCACAGGGGCCACTACGAGCAGTACTTC.

This rearrangement joins TRBV23-1 to TRBJ1-1; D may be TRBD1 (5 bases). TRBV23-1 is flagged as an ORF with uncertain function. The CDR3 extends over 15 amino acids. V was pared by 6 bases and J by 1 base, with 15 bases between. CDR3 nucleotides: TGCGCCAGCAGATCCAGGAGGGGAACGAACACTGAAGCTTTCTTT. Protein sequence: CASRSRRGTNTEAFF.